This T cell receptor (beta chain) was recovered during a study of response to subunit inactivated influenza vaccine (dated by TCRdb to 2016 to 2019). Turning to the overall study: To follow how T cells responded to a trivalent subunit inactivated influenza vaccine, the researchers relied on deep quantitative profiling of the T cell receptor repertoire. What the study reported, not specific to this receptor: The authors proposed that each seasonal influenza vaccination may bring in only a limited number of new T cells.

The library was prepared using RT-PCR. Reads for this sample came from an Illumina HiSeq 2500. Through fastp at Q25 and MiXCR, TCRdb rebuilt clones from the public reads, retaining in-frame beta chains. Each CDR3 protein gets just one entry, which takes the most common genes and DNA from the rows behind it. This sample lists about 500,000 distinct CDR3 sequences; about 17% were detected once. Over 2.5% of the sample goes to the ten largest clones. The germline V and J ends show losses of 0 bases and 8 bases respectively, and no gene match explains 9 bases of the junction. The CDR3 contains 17 residues, cysteine and phenylalanine counted. The entry retains the CDR3 DNA only, 51 bases that are in frame from base 1. Via the germline V gene, CDR1 is SGDLS and CDR2 YYNGEE. This clonotype was counted a single time. It lacks a known antigen. No base qualities exist here, and no much larger clone lies one base off it. One read offers little support.

This specimen consisted of CD4+ T cells sorted from PBMCs, obtained around 25 months after vaccination. The V and J genes are TRBV9 and TRBJ2-1; 12 nucleotides in the junction match TRBD2. The sequence was obtained from a man between 50 and 69 years old who received an inactivated influenza vaccine. Donor details come from another sample of the same person, matched by shared clones. The nucleotide sequence is given as TGTGCCAGCAGCGTAGTCCCTAGCGGGAGGGTCGGTTATGAGCAGTTCTTC. This sequence encodes CASSVVPSGRVGYEQFF.